These 22 T cell receptor beta chains came from one sample sequenced in a study of beta chain features in type 1 diabetes. Broader study findings: All four CD4+ subsets from Type 1 diabetes patients carried moderately but significantly shorter TCRB CDR3s.

No cognate antigen is known for these TCRs. Reverse transcription of all isolated RNA meant that expressed TCRB transcripts were sequenced. Assay used: immunoSEQ multiplex PCR; TCRdb lists only in-frame clones, some missing. The data contain roughly 250,000 clones, about a fifth of them singletons. Material for sequencing was naive CD4+ T cells from blood. These receptor sequences come from a woman in her forties with type 1 diabetes.

This clone turned up a few times. Other nucleotide sequences in the sample specify the same CDR3. This chain links TRBV29-1 with TRBJ2-1; D remains ambiguous. Trimming shortened V by 4 bases and J by 7 bases, and 5 bases separated the two germline ends. The CDR3 loop spans 10 amino acids. Germline values: CDR1 SQVTM, CDR2 ANQGSEA. CDR3 residues: CSVAGNEQFF. The CDR3 region has the DNA TGCAGCGTTGCCGGGAATGAGCAGTTCTTC.

Details on this clone: Other DNA sequences from this sample encode an identical CDR3 as well. The chain joins TRBV5-4 to TRBJ2-5; D might be TRBD1 (5 bases). Germline V CDR1 and CDR2: SGHNT, YYREEE (reference sequence). V was pared by 0 bases and J by 4 bases, with 7 bases between. The CDR3 runs to 13 residues. The CDR3 region is CASSLARGETQYF. CDR3 nucleotide sequence: TGTGCCAGCAGCTTGGCAAGGGGAGAGACCCAGTACTTC.

The gene calls are TRBV9 and TRBJ1-4; the match to TRBD1 covers 7 bases. The V and J ends lost 3 bases and 6 bases, in that order; junction bases with no gene match: 8. Germline CDR1 and CDR2: SGDLS and YYNGEE. This CDR3 spans 15 amino acids. CDR3 nucleotides: TGTGCCAGCAGCGCCTTCGGACAGGTGGATGAAAAACTGTTTTTT. Its protein product is CASSAFGQVDEKLFF.

This clone was seen a handful of times. V usage is TRBV5-1 and J usage is TRBJ2-7; D is undetermined. CDR1 is SGHRS and CDR2 is YFSETQ in the germline V gene. The V gene lost 0 bases and the J gene lost 4 bases, with 14 bases spanning the gap. CDR3 size: 15 residues. The CDR3 region is CASSLEPRSRYEQYF. CDR3 in DNA: TGCGCCAGCAGCTTGGAGCCTAGATCTCGTTACGAGCAGTACTTC.

This sequence joins TRBV29-1 and TRBJ1-1; D remains ambiguous. The CDR3 extends over 12 amino acids. V gave up 2 bases and J gave up 1 base, with 5 bases separating them. Germline assignment: CDR1 SQVTM and CDR2 ANQGSEA. CDR3 residues: CSVERENTEAFF. In DNA form, the CDR3 reads TGCAGCGTTGAACGAGAGAACACTGAAGCTTTCTTT. The full variable domain, in which reference TRBV29-1 and TRBJ1-1 provide the parts outside the CDR3, is SAVISQKPSRDICQRGTSLTIQCQVDSQVTMMFWYRQQPGQSLTLIATANQGSEATYESGFVIDKFPISRPNLTFSTLTVSNMSPEDSSIYLCSVERENTEAFFGQGTRLTVV.

This clone was detected a few times. The J gene is TRBJ1-2, the V gene TRBV18; 7 bases map to TRBD1. This CDR3 region has 12 residues. V trimming: 5 bases; J trimming: 4 bases; junction bases outside the gene matches: 1. Germline values: CDR1 KGHSH, CDR2 LQKENI. This CDR3 is CASSGDSYGYTF. CDR3 nucleotide sequence: TGTGCCAGCTCAGGGGACAGCTATGGCTACACCTTC. The full variable domain, rest sourced from reference TRBV18 and TRBJ1-2, is NAGVMQNPRHLVRRRGQEARLRCSPMKGHSHVYWYRQLPEEGLKFMVYLQKENIIDESGMPKERFSAEFPKEGPSILRIQQVVRGDSAAYFCASSGDSYGYTFGSGTRLTVV.

The CDR3 bases are TGTGCCAGCAGCCCCGACAGGGCGGAAGGCTACACCTTC. This translates into CASSPDRAEGYTF. This chain joins TRBV25-1 and TRBJ1-2, with TRBD1 matching 7 bases. From germline, CDR1 is MGHDK and CDR2 SYGVNS. The CDR3 covers 13 residues. The V and J ends lost 6 bases and 8 bases, in that order; junction bases with no gene match: 9.

This clone occurred a few times. CDR3 in amino acids: CSVDQDSEEQFF. In DNA, the CDR3 is TGCAGCGTTGATCAAGACAGCGAAGAGCAGTTCTTC. The chain combines TRBV29-1 with TRBJ2-1, with D maybe TRBD1 (5 bases). The V gene's germline CDR1 is SQVTM and CDR2 ANQGSEA. The CDR3 extends over 12 amino acids. The V end was cut by 3 bases, the J end by 10 bases, with 13 bases between.

The chain carries TRBV7-9 and TRBJ2-1; 10 bases agree with TRBD1. Per germline, CDR1 SEHNR and CDR2 FQNEAQ (reference sequence). The CDR3 has 18 residues. Unmatched junction bases numbered 14, after V lost 5 bases and J lost 4 bases. CDR3 in amino acids: CASSPMRGQGPTYNEQFF. Here the CDR3 DNA reads TGTGCCAGCAGCCCCATGAGGGGACAGGGGCCGACTTACAATGAGCAGTTCTTC.

In this sample, this clone turned up a few times. Other DNA sequences from this sample encode an identical CDR3 as well. The J gene is TRBJ1-1, the V gene TRBV29-1; D call uncertain. The CDR3 contains 12 residues. V lost 4 bases and J 2 bases, leaving 8 bases between the germline ends. Per the germline V gene, CDR1 is SQVTM and CDR2 is ANQGSEA. DNA of the CDR3: TGCAGCGTTGGGAGGGCTAACACTGAAGCTTTCTTT. It is translated as CSVGRANTEAFF.

In this sample, this clone turned up a few times. The chain uses TRBV18 and TRBJ1-1; 9 bases are a match to TRBD1. J was trimmed by 5 bases and V by 3 bases; bases with no gene match: 7. Germline assignment: CDR1 KGHSH and CDR2 LQKENI. CDR3 length: 15 amino acids. The CDR3 is CASSPGQGGLTEAFF. The CDR3 coding sequence is TGTGCCAGCTCACCGGGACAGGGAGGGTTGACTGAAGCTTTCTTT.

This clone has a handful of counts. The V call is TRBV4-2, the J call TRBJ2-1, with D uncertain. V dropped 4 bases and J dropped 9 bases, with 10 bases sitting between them. The CDR3 consists of 12 residues. From germline, CDR1 is LGHNA and CDR2 YNFKEQ. The CDR3 spells CASSRPLGEQFF. CDR3 DNA sequence: TGTGCCAGCAGCCGGCCCCTAGGTGAGCAGTTCTTC.

This clone was detected only a few times. The V and J genes are TRBV15 and TRBJ1-2; D is possibly TRBD1 (5 bases). Trimming left V 6 bases short and J 1 base short, with 15 bases between. The length of the CDR3 is 15 residues. The germline CDR1 and CDR2 sequences are LNHNV and YYDKDF (reference sequence). The chain's CDR3 is CATRAHSQVNYGYTF. DNA of the CDR3: TGTGCCACCAGGGCCCACTCACAGGTTAACTATGGCTACACCTTC.

This chain links TRBV28 with TRBJ1-2; D is perhaps TRBD1 (5 bases). Trimming took off 4 bases at V and 10 bases at J, with 13 bases between the two ends. The CDR3 has 12 amino acids. Germline V gene lookup returns CDR1 MDHEN and CDR2 SYDVKM. CDR3 protein: CASSSQGASYTF. CDR3 nucleotide sequence: TGTGCCAGCAGTTCCCAGGGTGCCTCCTACACCTTC.

The CDR3 nucleotides read TGCGCCAGCAGCCAAGACTCGACAGGGAACAACTATGGCTACACCTTC. It encodes CASSQDSTGNNYGYTF. This chain uses TRBV4-1 with TRBJ1-2; 7 bases are shared with TRBD1. The germline V gene has CDR1 MGHRA and CDR2 YSYEKL. The CDR3 is 16 amino acids. Losses at the gene ends were 0 bases for V and 2 bases for J; bases not matched to a gene: 6.

V gene TRBV4-2 combines with J gene TRBJ1-1, with D uncertain. Trimming cost V 0 bases and J 4 bases, with 9 bases left between them. This CDR3 has 14 amino acids. Germline V gene sequence: CDR1 LGHNA, CDR2 YNFKEQ. CDR3 DNA sequence: TGTGCCAGCAGCCAAGATGTTGGGAGCACTGAAGCTTTCTTT. Residues: CASSQDVGSTEAFF.

The sample holds a few counts of this clone. V gene TRBV7-2 combines with J gene TRBJ1-2; possible D gene TRBD1, 5 bases. This CDR3 contains 14 residues. Trimming removed 4 bases from V and 2 bases from J, with 11 bases in between. Germline V CDR1 and CDR2: SGHTA, FQGNSA. CDR3 DNA: TGTGCCAGCAGCTCCGGACAACAAAACTATGGCTACACCTTC. This gives the protein CASSSGQQNYGYTF.

The V gene is TRBV18, the J gene TRBJ1-4, with D possibly TRBD1 on 5 matching bases. CDR1 KGHSH and CDR2 LQKENI come from the germline V gene. The V gene lost 2 bases and the J gene lost 7 bases, with 8 bases spanning the gap. The CDR3 extends over 13 amino acids. CDR3 in DNA: TGTGCCAGCTCACCAGACAGCCTTGAAAAACTGTTTTTT. Translating it yields CASSPDSLEKLFF.

The J gene is TRBJ1-2, the V gene TRBV7-2, with D perhaps TRBD1 (6 bases). The CDR3 runs 13 residues. V lost 4 bases, J lost 5 bases, and 11 bases lay in between. Germline V lookup: CDR1 SGHTA, CDR2 FQGNSA. The CDR3 region has the DNA TGTGCCAGCAGCTCGACAGGCGGATATGGCTACACCTTC. Residues: CASSSTGGYGYTF.

The chain is built from TRBV28 and TRBJ2-7; D is undetermined. Germline assignment: CDR1 MDHEN and CDR2 SYDVKM. CDR3 length: 14 amino acids. Trimming pared 6 bases from V and 1 base from J, leaving 13 bases between. The CDR3 DNA reads as TGTGCCAGCAGGCCTCACGGTGGTTCCTACGAGCAGTACTTC. It is translated as CASRPHGGSYEQYF.

This clone came up a few times. The chain couples TRBV7-2 to TRBJ2-1; a possible D gene is TRBD1 (5 bases). V lost 4 bases and J lost 0, with 10 bases in between. There are 15 residues in the CDR3. Germline values: CDR1 SGHTA, CDR2 FQGNSA. The CDR3 DNA is TGTGCCAGCAGCTCCCAGGGTAACTCCTACAATGAGCAGTTCTTC. Translation: CASSSQGNSYNEQFF.

V is TRBV19 and J is TRBJ2-5; 10 bases line up with TRBD1. Germline V gene lookup returns CDR1 LNHDA and CDR2 SQIVND (reference sequence). J was trimmed by 5 bases and V by 4 bases; bases with no gene match: 10. CDR3 length: 16 residues. In DNA, the CDR3 is TGTGCCAGTAGTACCGGAGGGCCGGACAGGGGGGAGACCCAGTACTTC. Translating it yields CASSTGGPDRGETQYF.